The present TCR beta chain was sequenced within a study of yellow fever vaccine responses in identical twins listed by TCRdb under 2018. Some background on the complete study: In identical twins, the study followed T cell clones that responded to the vaccine with precision.

A distance of 8 bases separates the germline ends of V and J, which lose 0 bases and 4 bases respectively. The germline V gene provides CDR1 SGHRS and CDR2 YFSETQ. Taken from cysteine to phenylalanine, the CDR3 has 13 residues. The sequence is cut down to CDR3 DNA, 39 bases in frame from base 1. The study at large found these results: The authors reported that the T cell response to vaccination in identical twins appeared partly convergent and partly personalized.

Note on this clonotype: The clone's antigen remains unknown. No quality values exist for individual bases; no much larger clone is one base distant.

The library was obtained by RT-PCR. The run used an Illumina HiSeq 2500. TCRdb reworked the public reads: Q25 trimming with fastp, MiXCR clone assembly, productive beta chains retained. One record per CDR3 amino acid sequence lists the most common genes and DNA. This sample holds 5,500 to 8,000 distinct CDR3 sequences; 70% to 90% were observed only once. The ten largest clones capture more than 1% of the sample. This receptor was identified in a woman in her late teens or twenties who received the yellow fever vaccine. Donor details come from another sample of the same person, matched by shared clones. The material sequenced was T cells from blood (PBMCs), unsorted or a sorted subset (not recorded which), taken before or after yellow fever vaccination (not recorded which). The chain is assembled from TRBV5-1 and TRBJ2-7, and the D gene may be TRBD1, 6 bases matching. The CDR3 reads CASSLGTEYEQYF. The DNA sequence reads TGCGCCAGCAGCTTGGGGACAGAATACGAGCAGTACTTC.